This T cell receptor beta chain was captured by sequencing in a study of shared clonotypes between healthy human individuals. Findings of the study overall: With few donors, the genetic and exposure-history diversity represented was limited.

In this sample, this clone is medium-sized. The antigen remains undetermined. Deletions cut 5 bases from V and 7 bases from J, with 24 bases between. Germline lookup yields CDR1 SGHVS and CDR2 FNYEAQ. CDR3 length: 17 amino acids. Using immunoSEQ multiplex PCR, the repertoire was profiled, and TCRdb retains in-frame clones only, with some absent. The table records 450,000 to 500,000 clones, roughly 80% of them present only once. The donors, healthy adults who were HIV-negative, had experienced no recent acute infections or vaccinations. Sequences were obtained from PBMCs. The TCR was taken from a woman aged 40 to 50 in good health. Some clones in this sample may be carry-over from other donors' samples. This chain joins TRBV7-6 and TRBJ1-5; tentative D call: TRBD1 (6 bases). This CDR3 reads CASSTTPRGPAAQPQHF. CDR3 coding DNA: TGTGCCAGCAGCACTACGCCCAGGGGCCCAGCGGCCCAGCCCCAGCATTTT.